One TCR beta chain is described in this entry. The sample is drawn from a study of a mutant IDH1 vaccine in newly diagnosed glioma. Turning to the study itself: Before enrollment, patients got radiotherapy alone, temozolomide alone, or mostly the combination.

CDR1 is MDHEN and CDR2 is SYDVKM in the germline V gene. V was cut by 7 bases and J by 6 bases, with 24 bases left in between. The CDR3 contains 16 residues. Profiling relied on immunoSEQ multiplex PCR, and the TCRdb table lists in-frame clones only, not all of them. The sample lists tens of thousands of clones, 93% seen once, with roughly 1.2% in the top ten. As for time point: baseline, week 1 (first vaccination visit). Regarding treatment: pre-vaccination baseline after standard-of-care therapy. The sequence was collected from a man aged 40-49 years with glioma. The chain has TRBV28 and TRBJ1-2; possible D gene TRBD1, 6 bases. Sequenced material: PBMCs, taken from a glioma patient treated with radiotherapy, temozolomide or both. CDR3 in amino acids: CASKVRGGPSNHGYTF. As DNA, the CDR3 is TGTGCCAGCAAGGTTAGGGGGGGGCCCTCAAACCATGGCTACACCTTC.